Listed below are T cell receptor beta chains from one sample, sequenced in a study of response to subunit inactivated influenza vaccine. MiXCR, run by TCRdb on the RT-PCR reads, gives a single entry per CDR3 protein. The sample consists of around 470,000 distinct CDR3 sequences, roughly 7.9% of them appearing once. This specimen consisted of PBMCs from blood, obtained less than 30 months after vaccination. These receptor sequences come from a man between 50 and 69 years old who received an inactivated influenza vaccine. Each CDR3 is given with its conserved first and last residue.

j_gene,v_gene,CDR3aa
TRBJ1-6,TRBV4-3,CASSQGERVRSPLHF
TRBJ2-7,TRBV5-1,CASSLIAGPHEQYF
TRBJ1-5,TRBV20-1,CSATTGVDQPQHF
TRBJ2-7,TRBV10-3,CAISAPTGDHYEQYF
TRBJ2-5,TRBV20-1,CSAIEVGQGAGTQYF
TRBJ2-5,TRBV14,CASSPMTGSYQETQYF
TRBJ1-4,TRBV23-1,CASSQSSGRQGAKKNCFF
TRBJ1-5,TRBV4-3,CANSTAYSNQPQHF
TRBJ1-2,TRBV20-1,CSARGVHGYTF
TRBJ2-3,TRBV4-3,CASSQDRWDTQYF
TRBJ2-7,TRBV27,CASSLSVGQAVIYEQYF
TRBJ2-7,TRBV4-1,CASSQGGTGGKYEQYF
TRBJ2-2,TRBV5-1,CASRVGSNTGELFF
TRBJ2-3,TRBV14,CASSRSNTQYF
TRBJ2-5,TRBV5-1,CASSLVVGEQETQYF
TRBJ1-1,TRBV14,CAGSQGGYGTEAFF
TRBJ2-5,TRBV5-1,CASSWGGQRETQYF
TRBJ1-2,TRBV20-1,CSARDLETGVYGYTF
TRBJ1-4,TRBV20-1,CSAAPYGKLFF
TRBJ2-5,TRBV20-1,CSARVGSGGTYQETQYF
TRBJ2-7,TRBV4-2,CASSQVGSGGYEQYF
TRBJ1-1,TRBV20-1,CSANPAVTEAFF
TRBJ2-3,TRBV2,CASRDDFPNTDTQYF
TRBJ2-1,TRBV7-6,CASSLSGLAGHNEQFF
TRBJ2-7,TRBV20-1,CSARDGWTSGTVNREQYF
TRBJ1-5,TRBV27,CASSPRGQGDQPQHF
TRBJ2-1,TRBV15,CATSSGTGYPLNEQFF
TRBJ1-2,TRBV5-1,CASSNRTGVGYGYTF
TRBJ1-6,TRBV20-1,CSAPRGGTYNSPLHF
TRBJ2-3,TRBV11-1,CASSPITKGQGAGSTDTQYF
TRBJ1-4,TRBV5-1,CASSLGGQVNEKLFF
TRBJ1-6,TRBV12-3/TRBV12-4,CASTPGISYNSPLHF
TRBJ2-7,TRBV29-1,CSVVADRVYEQYF
TRBJ1-2,TRBV7-9,CASSLEIGDSVGYTF
TRBJ2-1,TRBV9,CASSSTTGMSSYNEQFF
TRBJ2-3,TRBV5-1,CASSLAQATDTQYF
TRBJ2-2,TRBV12-3/TRBV12-4,CASSLGSRTGELFF